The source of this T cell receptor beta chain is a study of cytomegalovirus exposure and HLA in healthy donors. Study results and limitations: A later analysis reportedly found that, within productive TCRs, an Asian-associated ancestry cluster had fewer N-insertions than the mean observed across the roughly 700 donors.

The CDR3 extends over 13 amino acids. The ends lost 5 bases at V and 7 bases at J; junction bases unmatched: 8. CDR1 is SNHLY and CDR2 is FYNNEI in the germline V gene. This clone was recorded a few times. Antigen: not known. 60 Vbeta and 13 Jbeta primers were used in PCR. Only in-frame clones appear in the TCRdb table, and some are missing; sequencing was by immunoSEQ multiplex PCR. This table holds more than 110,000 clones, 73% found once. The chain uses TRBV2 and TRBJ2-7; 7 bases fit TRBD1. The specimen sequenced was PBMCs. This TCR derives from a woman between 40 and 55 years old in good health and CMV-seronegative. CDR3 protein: CASSRTGQREQYV. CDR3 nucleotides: TGTGCCAGCAGTCGGACAGGCCAGAGGGAGCAGTACGTC.